This T cell receptor beta chain was sequenced during a study of neoadjuvant nivolumab and ipilimumab in lung cancer. Only in-frame clones appear in the TCRdb table, and some are missing; sequencing was by immunoSEQ multiplex PCR. Among under 7,000 clones listed, around 77% were seen once. The receptor was isolated from an adult with non-small cell lung cancer. Sequenced here: tumor tissue, sampled after neoadjuvant nivolumab, alone or with ipilimumab, at or shortly before surgery.

CDR3 DNA: TGTGCCAGTAGTATAGTCGGGGGAAGTGAGCAGTTCTTC. This codes for CASSIVGGSEQFF. The chain joins TRBV19 to TRBJ2-1, with D perhaps TRBD2 (6 bases). Deletions cut 1 base from V and 9 bases from J, with 10 bases between. The germline V gene has CDR1 LNHDA and CDR2 SQIVND (reference sequence). The CDR3 runs to 13 residues.